This T cell receptor beta chain comes out of a study of T-cell reconstitution after alpha-beta-depleted transplantation in children. In its sample, this clonotype was seen many times. Unique molecular identifiers were used to barcode this TCRbeta library. MiXCR, run by TCRdb on the PCR reads, gives a single entry per CDR3 protein. Here the sample spans around 240,000 distinct CDR3 sequences, approximately 9.8% being singletons. Trimming removed 4 bases at V and 4 bases at J, with 10 bases between. The length of the CDR3 is 13 residues. Looked up from germline, CDR1 is SGDLS and CDR2 is YYNGEE. The starting material was PBMCs from the stem cell graft donor, obtained from the stem cell graft. The origin of this receptor is a human donor who donated a stem cell graft to a child with SCID. The chain combines TRBV9 with TRBJ2-3, with a possible D match to TRBD2 (5 bases). CDR3 in DNA: TGTGCCAGCAGCCGGACTGTCTCAGATACGCAGTATTTT. It is translated as CASSRTVSDTQYF.